A single sample is the source of the 29 T cell receptor beta chains below, sequenced in a study of T cell responses to AZD1222 COVID-19 vaccine (dated by TCRdb to the early 2020s). Library generation was performed with the immunoSEQ multiplex PCR assay. The source is immuneACCESS, and TCRdb retained only in-frame sequences with V and J called. Part of the clones is not carried over; for the studies checked, unresolved V genes explain less than half of this, and the remainder is unexplained. In all, the sample holds just under 90,000 clones, and 89% of those were seen once. Around 5.5% of the sample is taken by the ten largest. The intended sense of this specimen's time point label: about 28 days (+/-7) after the second vaccine dose. The material was peripheral blood, obtained 28 days after the second AZD1222 dose. The receptors were sampled from an adult who received the AZD1222 COVID-19 vaccine.

The chain links TRBV18 to TRBJ1-2, with D perhaps TRBD1 (5 bases). CDR3 length equals 14 residues. The V gene lost 2 bases and the J gene lost 2 bases, with 9 bases spanning the gap. CDR1 is KGHSH and CDR2 is LQKENI in the germline V gene. CDR3 nucleotides: TGTGCCAGCTCACCATTAGGGGAAAACTATGGCTACACCTTC. This translates into CASSPLGENYGYTF.

This clone has only a few counts. This chain joins TRBV7-9 and TRBJ2-3; D call uncertain. The germline CDR1 and CDR2 sequences are SEHNR and FQNEAQ (reference sequence). The germline V and J ends were trimmed by 3 bases and 6 bases, with 7 bases remaining between them. This CDR3 has 12 residues. The CDR3 DNA reads TGTGCCAGCAGCTTTTCAAGTGATACGCAGTATTTT. This codes for CASSFSSDTQYF.

The chain links TRBV12-3 or TRBV12-4 to TRBJ1-4; D might be TRBD1 (5 bases). V lost 6 bases to trimming and J lost 5 bases, with 10 bases between them. This CDR3 spans 13 amino acids. The CDR3 spells CASRDTLNEKLFF. For the CDR3, the DNA is TGTGCCAGCAGGGACACGTTAAATGAAAAACTGTTTTTT.

For the CDR3, the DNA is TGTGCCAGCAGTCTCCTCCGTTCGGGCGGTGAAGCTTTCTTT. This translates into CASSLLRSGGEAFF. This sequence joins TRBV27 and TRBJ1-1, with unresolved D. This CDR3 is built from 14 residues. The V gene's germline CDR1 is MNHEY and CDR2 SMNVEV (reference sequence). V was shortened by 5 bases and J by 7 bases, with 17 bases between the two germline ends.

V gene TRBV9 combines with J gene TRBJ1-1, with 7 bases aligning to TRBD1. V lost 0 bases to trimming and J lost 3 bases; unmatched junction nucleotides: 8. The length of the CDR3 is 16 residues. The V gene's germline CDR1 is SGDLS and CDR2 YYNGEE. CDR3 sequence: CASSVGQGGVDTEAFF. The CDR3 DNA reads TGTGCCAGCAGCGTAGGACAGGGAGGGGTAGACACTGAAGCTTTCTTT. The full variable domain, in which reference TRBV9 and TRBJ1-1 provide the parts outside the CDR3, is DSGVTQTPKHLITATGQRVTLRCSPRSGDLSVYWYQQSLDQGLQFLIQYYNGEERAKGNILERFSAQQFPDLHSELNLSSLELGDSALYFCASSVGQGGVDTEAFFGQGTRLTVV.

The chain has TRBV30 and TRBJ2-7, with D unclear. Germline CDR1 reads GTSNPN; CDR2 reads SVGIG (reference sequence). Trimming removed 0 bases from V and 0 bases from J, with 6 bases in between. The CDR3 is 13 amino acids. DNA of the CDR3: TGTGCCTGGAGTGTGGGCAACTCCTACGAGCAGTACTTC. This translates into CAWSVGNSYEQYF.

The V gene is TRBV5-1, the J gene TRBJ2-1; the match to TRBD1 covers 10 bases. CDR1 is SGHRS and CDR2 is YFSETQ in the germline V gene. V trimming: 5 bases; J trimming: 6 bases; junction bases outside the gene matches: 8. The CDR3 is 15 amino acids. CDR3 loop: CASRAGTGALNEQFF. The CDR3 DNA reads TGCGCCAGCAGGGCAGGGACAGGGGCCCTCAATGAGCAGTTCTTC.

The rearrangement joins TRBV30 to TRBJ1-6; perhaps TRBD1 as D (5 bases). The V end was cut by 3 bases, the J end by 0 bases, with 21 bases between. Germline-derived CDR1 and CDR2 are GTSNPN and SVGIG (reference sequence). The CDR3 is 19 amino acids. The CDR3 nucleotides are TGTGCCTGGAGGGCCTCCGGGACTGAGCTTAGCTCCTATAATTCACCCCTCCACTTT. The encoded protein is CAWRASGTELSSYNSPLHF.

The chain carries TRBV2 and TRBJ1-5; TRBD1 matches at 7 bases. V gave up 7 bases and J gave up 6 bases; unmatched junction bases: 15. Per the germline V gene, CDR1 is SNHLY and CDR2 is FYNNEI. This CDR3 is 16 amino acids long. As DNA, the CDR3 is TGTGCCAGCAACAGTCAGGGAAAGGGGGCGATTCAGCCCCAGCATTTT. It translates to CASNSQGKGAIQPQHF.

To note about this clone: The same CDR3 is also encoded by other DNA sequences in this sample. The CDR3 loop is CAWGGNEKLFF. The CDR3 DNA reads as TGTGCCTGGGGAGGGAATGAAAAACTGTTTTTT. The rearrangement uses TRBV30 and TRBJ1-4; the D is unclear. CDR1 and CDR2 (germline): GTSNPN, SVGIG (reference sequence). This CDR3 has 11 residues. The V gene lost 5 bases and the J gene lost 5 bases, with 6 bases spanning the gap.

V is TRBV7-9 and J is TRBJ1-5; D call uncertain. V was clipped by 5 bases and J by 7 bases, with 12 bases between them. This CDR3 contains 13 residues. Germline CDR1 is SEHNR and CDR2 is FQNEAQ (reference sequence). The CDR3 is CASSGSAPQPQHF. Here the CDR3 DNA reads TGTGCCAGCAGCGGGTCCGCCCCCCAGCCCCAGCATTTT.

The chain combines TRBV12-3 or TRBV12-4 with TRBJ1-1; weak D call: TRBD1 (6 bases). This CDR3 region has 13 residues. The germline V and J ends were trimmed by 6 bases and 5 bases, with 13 bases remaining between them. CDR3 protein: CASSPLDRTEAFF. The CDR3 DNA reads as TGTGCCAGCAGCCCCCTCGACAGGACTGAAGCTTTCTTT.

The V call is TRBV7-6, the J call TRBJ1-2; the match to TRBD1 covers 8 bases. The CDR3 loop spans 15 amino acids. V lost 5 bases and J lost 5; bases outside the gene matches: 10. Germline CDR1 is SGHVS and CDR2 is FNYEAQ. This CDR3 is CASSHQGARGYGYTF. The CDR3 coding sequence is TGTGCCAGCAGCCATCAGGGGGCCCGAGGGTATGGCTACACCTTC.

This chain joins TRBV11-2 and TRBJ1-4, with TRBD1 identical over 8 bases. V gave up 5 bases and J gave up 7 bases; unmatched junction bases: 9. Looked up from germline, CDR1 is SGHAT and CDR2 is FQNNGV. The CDR3 loop spans 15 amino acids. The CDR3 DNA reads TGTGCCAGCAGCCCCCGGACAGGGCCGCGTGAAAAACTGTTTTTT. The encoded protein is CASSPRTGPREKLFF.

CDR3: CSVLDGSYEQYF. CDR3 in DNA: TGCAGCGTTCTCGACGGCTCCTACGAGCAGTACTTC. This chain links TRBV29-1 with TRBJ2-7; D ambiguous. Germline assignment: CDR1 SQVTM and CDR2 ANQGSEA. Trimming removed 5 bases from V and 0 bases from J, with 8 bases in between. CDR3 length: 12 amino acids.

The chain joins TRBV2 to TRBJ1-2; D unclear. Germline-derived CDR1 and CDR2 are SNHLY and FYNNEI. This CDR3 region has 14 residues. V was clipped by 7 bases and J by 8 bases, with 20 bases between them. The CDR3 loop is CASTPPFRLGGYTF. The DNA for the CDR3 is TGTGCCAGCACCCCCCCGTTTCGGCTTGGCGGCTACACCTTC.

The CDR3 DNA follows: TGTGCCAGTAGTCCCTTGGACAGGGGAAGCAATCAGCCCCAGCATTTT. It yields the protein CASSPLDRGSNQPQHF. The V gene is TRBV19, the J gene TRBJ1-5; 9 bases are a match to TRBD1. The CDR3 sequence is 16 residues long. In germline, CDR1 is LNHDA, CDR2 SQIVND (reference sequence). Germline trimming cut 5 bases from V and 1 base from J; bases unmatched to any gene: 6.

The chain recombines TRBV27 with TRBJ2-3; D ambiguous. With 3 bases removed from V and 0 bases from J, the gap between germline ends came to 7 bases. Germline V lookup: CDR1 MNHEY, CDR2 SMNVEV (reference sequence). CDR3 length equals 14 residues. CDR3 bases: TGTGCCAGCAGTTTTCTGGAGAGCACAGATACGCAGTATTTT. This codes for CASSFLESTDTQYF.

The chain combines TRBV6-5 with TRBJ1-6, with TRBD1 matching over 10 bases. CDR1 is MNHEY, CDR2 SVGAGI, per germline. The CDR3 contains 15 residues. Losses at the gene ends were 5 bases for V and 9 bases for J; bases not matched to a gene: 7. In DNA, the CDR3 is TGTGCCAGCAGTCTCCAGACAGGGGGCGGTTCACCCCTCCACTTT. Translating it yields CASSLQTGGGSPLHF.

The chain employs TRBV27 and TRBJ1-5; no clear D. V was trimmed by 5 bases and J by 4 bases, leaving 15 bases between them. There are 15 residues in the CDR3. CDR1 MNHEY and CDR2 SMNVEV come from the germline V gene (reference sequence). The CDR3 here is CASSRLGGSNQPQHF. CDR3 nucleotides: TGTGCCAGCAGTCGCCTTGGAGGGTCTAATCAGCCCCAGCATTTT.

The CDR3 here is CASSDSMGPSYEQYF. CDR3 sequence (DNA): TGTGCCAGCAGCGACTCGATGGGGCCCTCCTACGAGCAGTACTTC. This sequence joins TRBV7-9 and TRBJ2-7, with D maybe TRBD1 (5 bases). This CDR3 spans 15 amino acids. The germline V gene encodes CDR1 SEHNR and CDR2 FQNEAQ (reference sequence). Deletions cut 5 bases from V and 0 bases from J, with 14 bases between. Full variable domain (rest looked up from reference TRBV7-9 and TRBJ2-7): DTGVSQNPRHKITKRGQNVTFRCDPISEHNRLYWYRQTLGQGPEFLTYFQNEAQLEKSRLLSDRFSAERPKGSFSTLEIQRTEQGDSAMYLCASSDSMGPSYEQYFGPGTRLTVT.

This sequence joins TRBV27 and TRBJ1-1, with D possibly matching TRBD1 (6 bases). The CDR3 consists of 13 residues. The germline gives CDR1 MNHEY, CDR2 SMNVEV (reference sequence). Trimming cost V 4 bases and J 0 bases, with 6 bases left between them. The chain's CDR3 is CASSYRVNTEAFF. The CDR3 region has the DNA TGTGCCAGCAGTTACAGGGTGAACACTGAAGCTTTCTTT.

This chain links TRBV4-1 with TRBJ1-5; D is unresolved. The germline V gene has CDR1 MGHRA and CDR2 YSYEKL. The CDR3 is 15 amino acids. The germline V and J ends were trimmed by 0 bases and 7 bases, with 13 bases remaining between them. In nucleotides, the CDR3 is TGCGCCAGCAGCCAAGACCGAGGAAGCGGGCAGCCCCAGCATTTT. The encoded protein is CASSQDRGSGQPQHF.

In nucleotides, the CDR3 is TGTGCCAGCAGTTACACTGAAGCTAGAGTAGAGACCCAGTACTTC. It is translated as CASSYTEARVETQYF. The chain employs TRBV6-5 and TRBJ2-5; D not certain. V lost 2 bases and J 4 bases, leaving 14 bases between the germline ends. Germline CDR1 MNHEY, CDR2 SVGAGI. The CDR3 consists of 15 residues.

The chain carries TRBV5-1 and TRBJ2-3, with TRBD1 as a possible D gene (6 bases). Looked up from germline, CDR1 is SGHRS and CDR2 is YFSETQ. The CDR3 loop spans 15 amino acids. V lost 4 bases and J 6 bases, leaving 18 bases between the germline ends. The CDR3 bases are TGCGCCAGCAGCAGATGGACAGCGCAAGGGGATACGCAGTATTTT. Translation: CASSRWTAQGDTQYF. The variable domain in full, with the rest retrieved from reference TRBV5-1 and TRBJ2-3, is KAGVTQTPRYLIKTRGQQVTLSCSPISGHRSVSWYQQTPGQGLQFLFEYFSETQRNKGNFPGRFSGRQFSNSRSEMNVSTLELGDSALYLCASSRWTAQGDTQYFGPGTRLTVL.

This sequence joins TRBV5-1 and TRBJ1-3, with D possibly being TRBD1 (5 bases). Deletions cut 3 bases from V and 0 bases from J, with 16 bases between. Germline CDR1 is SGHRS and CDR2 is YFSETQ. This CDR3 has 17 amino acids. CDR3: CASSSLGRDHSGNTIYF. CDR3 nucleotide sequence: TGCGCCAGCAGCTCCCTCGGACGGGACCACTCTGGAAACACCATATATTTT.

The chain recombines TRBV6-5 with TRBJ2-5, with a possible D match to TRBD1 (6 bases). V was cut by 2 bases and J by 4 bases, with 11 bases left in between. CDR1 is MNHEY, CDR2 SVGAGI, per germline. This CDR3 contains 14 residues. The DNA for the CDR3 is TGTGCCAGCAGTTACAGGGGGATAGGAGAGACCCAGTACTTC. Translating it yields CASSYRGIGETQYF.

The sample holds one count of this clone. V gene TRBV19 combines with J gene TRBJ1-2, with 7 bases that match TRBD1. Unmatched junction bases numbered 20, after V lost 4 bases and J lost 6 bases. Germline V lookup: CDR1 LNHDA, CDR2 SQIVND (reference sequence). The CDR3 has 18 residues. The CDR3 region is CASSTSGQINPNGDGYTF. CDR3 nucleotides: TGTGCCAGTAGTACCTCGGGACAGATAAACCCCAATGGGGATGGCTACACCTTC.

The V call is TRBV5-1, the J call TRBJ1-2, with a weak D call TRBD1 (5 bases). This CDR3 region has 13 residues. V lost 5 bases to trimming and J lost 6 bases, with 14 bases between them. The germline CDR1 and CDR2 sequences are SGHRS and YFSETQ. The CDR3 nucleotides are TGCGCCAGCAGTTTCTGGTCGGGGGATGGCTACACCTTC. Protein: CASSFWSGDGYTF.